Listed here are 23 T cell receptor beta chains from one sample, sequenced in a study of blood T cell repertoires in COVID-19. Profiling relied on immunoSEQ multiplex PCR, and the TCRdb table lists in-frame clones only, not all of them. The sample records roughly 150,000 clones, 75% to 90% being singletons. Sequences were obtained from peripheral blood. Every receptor here comes from a woman between 35 and 50 years old with acute or convalescent COVID-19.

This rearrangement joins TRBV5-6 to TRBJ2-2, with a weak D call TRBD2 (6 bases). The germline V and J ends were trimmed by 3 bases and 1 base, with 7 bases remaining between them. The CDR3 is 14 residues long. The germline gives CDR1 SGHDT, CDR2 YYEEEE. CDR3: CASSSSENTGELFF. The CDR3 DNA follows: TGTGCCAGCAGCTCTAGCGAGAACACCGGGGAGCTGTTTTTT. The whole variable domain, filled in from reference TRBV5-6 and TRBJ2-2, reads DAGVTQSPTHLIKTRGQQVTLRCSPKSGHDTVSWYQQALGQGPQFIFQYYEEEERQRGNFPDRFSGHQFPNYSSELNVNALLLGDSALYLCASSSSENTGELFFGEGSRLTVL.

This clone turned up a few times. The chain couples TRBV19 to TRBJ2-7, with 10 bases matching TRBD1. Germline CDR1 is LNHDA and CDR2 is SQIVND (reference sequence). V trimming: 7 bases; J trimming: 5 bases; junction bases outside the gene matches: 8. The CDR3 is 14 amino acids. The CDR3 here is CASNADRGSNEQYF. In DNA form, the CDR3 reads TGTGCCAGTAATGCGGACAGGGGGTCTAACGAGCAGTACTTC.

The chain couples TRBV24-1 to TRBJ1-5; TRBD1 matches 8 bases. CDR3 length: 18 amino acids. From germline, CDR1 is KGHDR and CDR2 SFDVKD. J was trimmed by 0 bases and V by 0 bases; bases with no gene match: 6. The CDR3 sequence is CATSDLSGGLYSNQPQHF. As DNA, the CDR3 is TGTGCCACCAGTGATTTGTCAGGGGGCCTTTATAGCAATCAGCCCCAGCATTTT.

This chain links TRBV28 with TRBJ2-6; tentative D call: TRBD2 (6 bases). This CDR3 spans 19 amino acids. In germline, CDR1 is MDHEN, CDR2 SYDVKM. V lost 0 bases and J lost 0, with 15 bases in between. The CDR3: CASSLWGDGGLSGANVLTF. Written as DNA, the CDR3 is TGTGCCAGCAGTTTATGGGGGGACGGAGGGCTCTCTGGGGCCAACGTCCTGACTTTC.

This clone was detected once. V gene TRBV3-1 (or the pseudogene TRBV3-2) combines with J gene TRBJ1-2; D not certain. V lost 0 bases to trimming and J lost 4 bases, with 6 bases between them. The length of the CDR3 is 13 residues. Germline CDR1 and CDR2: LGHDT and YNNKEL (reference sequence). CDR3 region: CASSQDPGYGYTF. In nucleotides, the CDR3 is TGTGCCAGCAGCCAAGATCCAGGCTATGGCTACACCTTC.

The table lists this clone with a few counts. The chain combines TRBV2 with TRBJ1-4; D call uncertain. CDR3 size: 15 residues. Trimming left V 0 bases short and J 4 bases short, with 9 bases between. The V gene's germline CDR1 is SNHLY and CDR2 FYNNEI. CDR3 amino acids: CASSEAGSYNEKLFF. The CDR3 DNA sequence: TGTGCCAGCAGTGAAGCGGGCAGCTATAATGAAAAACTGTTTTTT.

The chain is built from TRBV28 and TRBJ2-1; TRBD1 aligns across 12 bases. Germline V gene lookup returns CDR1 MDHEN and CDR2 SYDVKM. The V segment lost 4 bases and the J segment 8 bases; nucleotides outside the gene matches: 6. There are 15 residues in the CDR3. CDR3 residues: CASSSPGTGGYEQFF. CDR3 DNA: TGTGCCAGCAGTTCCCCCGGGACAGGGGGCTATGAGCAGTTCTTC.

V is TRBV27 and J is TRBJ1-6; D possibly corresponds to TRBD1 (6 bases). Germline V gives CDR1 MNHEY, CDR2 SMNVEV (reference sequence). Trimming removed 5 bases from V and 7 bases from J, with 15 bases in between. This CDR3 has 15 residues. The CDR3 bases are TGTGCCAGCAGTACACAGGGAATAGACAATTCACCCCTCCACTTT. Its translation is CASSTQGIDNSPLHF.

The V and J genes are TRBV24-1 and TRBJ2-1, with a weak D call TRBD2 (5 bases). The CDR3 consists of 14 residues. V was pared by 5 bases and J by 0 bases, with 7 bases between. Germline lookup yields CDR1 KGHDR and CDR2 SFDVKD. CDR3 region: CATSGEGSYNEQFF. As DNA, the CDR3 is TGTGCCACCAGTGGAGAGGGCTCCTACAATGAGCAGTTCTTC.

This chain links TRBV29-1 with TRBJ2-7, with 7 bases matching TRBD1. Germline-derived CDR1 and CDR2 are SQVTM and ANQGSEA. There are 13 residues in the CDR3. V shed 7 bases and J 9 bases; nucleotides not matched to a gene: 15. CDR3 coding DNA: TGCAGCGCAAAGGGACAGACCGGGGAAAGGCAGTACTTC. Amino acids: CSAKGQTGERQYF.

The V and J genes are TRBV19 and TRBJ1-5, with 10 bases fitting TRBD1. The germline CDR1 and CDR2 sequences are LNHDA and SQIVND (reference sequence). CDR3 length: 17 residues. Losses at the gene ends were 4 bases for V and 0 bases for J; bases not matched to a gene: 6. CDR3: CASSKRQGATSNQPQHF. The DNA of the CDR3 is TGTGCCAGTAGTAAGCGACAGGGGGCTACTAGCAATCAGCCCCAGCATTTT.

The chain carries TRBV30 and TRBJ2-3; TRBD2 might be the D (5 bases). This CDR3 comprises 14 residues. Trimming pared 4 bases from V and 5 bases from J, leaving 16 bases between. CDR1 is GTSNPN, CDR2 SVGIG, per germline (reference sequence). DNA of the CDR3: TGTGCCTGGACCGCTGGACTCCCCAGAGATACGCAGTATTTT. Protein: CAWTAGLPRDTQYF.

The chain recombines TRBV3-1 (or the pseudogene TRBV3-2) with TRBJ1-6, with 7 bases lining up with TRBD1. V lost 3 bases to trimming and J lost 11 bases; unmatched junction nucleotides: 7. Germline V lookup: CDR1 LGHDT, CDR2 YNNKEL (reference sequence). This CDR3 is built from 14 residues. CDR3 protein: CASSQGRGWAPLHF. The CDR3 DNA follows: TGTGCCAGCAGCCAGGGCAGGGGGTGGGCACCCCTCCACTTT.

CDR3 DNA sequence: TGTGCCACCAGTGATCCAGCTAGCGGGGGGGAATTGGATACGCAGTATTTT. Translated, it gives CATSDPASGGELDTQYF. V is TRBV24-1 and J is TRBJ2-3; 12 bases are a match to TRBD2. CDR1 and CDR2 (germline): KGHDR, SFDVKD. With V trimmed by 3 bases and J by 6 bases, 9 bases remained unmatched. The CDR3 consists of 17 residues.

This clone was counted a few times. V and J are TRBV19 and TRBJ2-7, with D possibly TRBD2 on 6 matching bases. V lost 3 bases to trimming and J lost 6 bases, with 15 bases between them. In germline, CDR1 is LNHDA, CDR2 SQIVND (reference sequence). The CDR3 has 14 amino acids. The CDR3 DNA reads as TGTGCCAGTAGTATTATGGAGGGCCAAGGCGAGCAGTACTTC. This encodes CASSIMEGQGEQYF.

This clone was seen a single time. The CDR3 bases are TGTGCCACCAGACTAGCGGGTATGAACTCCTACAATGAGCAGTTCTTC. This translates into CATRLAGMNSYNEQFF. This rearrangement joins TRBV10-3 to TRBJ2-1, with 10 nucleotides matching TRBD2. This CDR3 spans 16 amino acids. Trimming removed 10 bases from V and 0 bases from J; junction bases left unmatched: 9. Germline loops: CDR1 ENHRY, CDR2 SYGVKD.

J is TRBJ2-4 and V is TRBV19, with 7 nucleotides matching TRBD1. The germline gives CDR1 LNHDA, CDR2 SQIVND (reference sequence). The CDR3 contains 15 residues. V lost 3 bases to trimming and J lost 0 bases; unmatched junction nucleotides: 2. In nucleotides, the CDR3 is TGTGCCAGTAGTATGACAGGGCTAGCCAAAAACATTCAGTACTTC. The encoded protein is CASSMTGLAKNIQYF.

The CDR3 nucleotides read TGTGCCAGCAGTTTAGGAGCGAGGGGGCATGGCTACACCTTC. Translated, it gives CASSLGARGHGYTF. J is TRBJ1-2 and V is TRBV27; 7 bases align to TRBD1. Germline V lookup: CDR1 MNHEY, CDR2 SMNVEV (reference sequence). CDR3 length: 14 residues. The ends lost 2 bases at V and 6 bases at J; junction bases unmatched: 6.

This chain joins TRBV5-1 and TRBJ2-5; 8 nucleotides line up with TRBD2. Losses at the gene ends were 4 bases for V and 2 bases for J; bases not matched to a gene: 7. Looked up from germline, CDR1 is SGHRS and CDR2 is YFSETQ. CDR3 size: 15 residues. The CDR3 DNA sequence: TGCGCCAGCAGCATTCAAACTAGCGGTCAAGAGACCCAGTACTTC. This sequence encodes CASSIQTSGQETQYF.

The V gene is TRBV24-1, the J gene TRBJ2-1, with D tentatively TRBD2 (6 bases). The germline V gene encodes CDR1 KGHDR and CDR2 SFDVKD. CDR3 length: 16 amino acids. The V and J ends lost 3 bases and 3 bases respectively, with 14 bases between them. CDR3 protein: CATSDPGAGGYNEQFF. In nucleotides, the CDR3 is TGTGCCACCAGTGATCCCGGGGCCGGGGGCTACAATGAGCAGTTCTTC.

This sequence joins TRBV16 and TRBJ2-7; D ambiguous. Looked up from germline, CDR1 is KGHSY and CDR2 is FQNENV. The germline V and J ends were trimmed by 2 bases and 7 bases, with 6 bases remaining between them. CDR3 length: 11 residues. The CDR3 sequence is CASSQAGEQYF. For the CDR3, the DNA is TGTGCCAGCAGCCAAGCAGGAGAGCAGTACTTC. The variable domain in full, with the rest retrieved from reference TRBV16 and TRBJ2-7, is GEEVAQTPKHLVRGEGQKAKLYCAPIKGHSYVFWYQQVLKNEFKFLISFQNENVFDETGMPKERFSAKCLPNSPCSLEIQATKLEDSAVYFCASSQAGEQYFGPGTRLTVT.

The J gene is TRBJ1-1, the V gene TRBV3-1 (or the pseudogene TRBV3-2), with D uncertain. CDR1 LGHDT and CDR2 YNNKEL come from the germline V gene (reference sequence). V was cut by 4 bases and J by 6 bases, with 12 bases left in between. The CDR3 is made up of 13 amino acids. The CDR3 here is CASSPDLSAEAFF. The CDR3 nucleotides read TGTGCCAGCAGCCCAGACTTGTCGGCTGAAGCTTTCTTT.

This chain links TRBV7-9 with TRBJ2-1; D might be TRBD2 (5 bases). There are 16 residues in the CDR3. The V end was cut by 5 bases, the J end by 0 bases, with 14 bases between. In germline, CDR1 is SEHNR, CDR2 FQNEAQ (reference sequence). The CDR3 coding sequence is TGTGCCAGCAGCGACATTAGCGTGAGCTCCTACAATGAGCAGTTCTTC. It yields the protein CASSDISVSSYNEQFF.